The 5 T cell receptor beta chains below come from one sample, sequenced in a study of T cell responses to AZD1222 COVID-19 vaccine. The table came from immunoSEQ multiplex PCR; TCRdb's copy has only in-frame clones and leaves some out. The data show 95,000 to 150,000 clones, nearly 90% seen once. Specimen: peripheral blood, collected on day 0 of AZD1222 vaccination. The origin of the receptors is an adult in good health.

J is TRBJ1-4 and V is TRBV28, with D hard to call. There are 16 residues in the CDR3. Germline V gene sequence: CDR1 MDHEN, CDR2 SYDVKM. Trimming pared 6 bases from V and 8 bases from J, leaving 22 bases between. The CDR3 spells CASSSTILLAREKLFF. CDR3 nucleotide sequence: TGTGCCAGCAGCTCAACCATATTGCTAGCACGGGAAAAACTGTTTTTT.

This chain uses TRBV2 with TRBJ2-7, with TRBD2 matching over 13 bases. The germline V gene has CDR1 SNHLY and CDR2 FYNNEI. This CDR3 is 15 amino acids long. The V segment lost 5 bases and the J segment 5 bases; nucleotides outside the gene matches: 6. CDR3 nucleotides: TGTGCCAGCAGTTTAGGACTAGCGGGAGTAGACGAGCAGTACTTC. Amino acid sequence: CASSLGLAGVDEQYF.

The chain couples TRBV4-2 to TRBJ1-3; no clear D. V was clipped by 1 base and J by 0 bases, with 10 bases between them. Germline CDR1 reads LGHNA; CDR2 reads YNFKEQ. The CDR3 spans 16 residues. The CDR3 reads CASSQGVAGSGNTIYF. In DNA, the CDR3 is TGTGCCAGCAGCCAAGGTGTGGCGGGCTCTGGAAACACCATATATTTT.

This sequence joins TRBV23-1 and TRBJ1-1, with no clear D. TRBV23-1 is flagged as an ORF with uncertain function. CDR3 length: 13 residues. With 3 bases removed from V and 5 bases from J, the gap between germline ends came to 10 bases. In DNA form, the CDR3 reads TGCGCCAGCAGTCACGGGAGTGTGACTGAAGCTTTCTTT. It codes for CASSHGSVTEAFF.

The chain uses TRBV5-1 and TRBJ1-2; no clear D. Germline V CDR1 and CDR2: SGHRS, YFSETQ. Trimming stripped 4 bases from V and 8 bases from J, with 24 bases between. The CDR3 covers 16 residues. The CDR3 here is CASSRVPGSQLRGYTF. The CDR3 DNA reads as TGCGCCAGCAGCCGGGTACCGGGGTCCCAGTTGCGGGGCTACACCTTC.